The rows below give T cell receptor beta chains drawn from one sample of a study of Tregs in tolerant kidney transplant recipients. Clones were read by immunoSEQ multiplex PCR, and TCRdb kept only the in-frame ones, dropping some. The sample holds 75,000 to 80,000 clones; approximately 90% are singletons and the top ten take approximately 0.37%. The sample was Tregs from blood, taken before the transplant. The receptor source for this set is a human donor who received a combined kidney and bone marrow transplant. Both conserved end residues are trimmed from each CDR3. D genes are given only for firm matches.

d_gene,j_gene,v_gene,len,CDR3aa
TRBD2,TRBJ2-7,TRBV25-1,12,ASSESLTSGEQY
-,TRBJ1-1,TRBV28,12,ASSWGGVNTEAF
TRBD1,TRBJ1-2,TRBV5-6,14,ASSLISGTGRDGYT
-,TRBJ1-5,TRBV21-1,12,ASSPWYSNQPQH
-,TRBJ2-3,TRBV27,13,ASRLQGFGTDTQY
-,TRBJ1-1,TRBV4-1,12,ASSQPRLNTEAF
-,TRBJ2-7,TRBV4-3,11,ASSRGISYEQY
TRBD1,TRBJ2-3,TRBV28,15,ASSLSPGQVGTDTQY
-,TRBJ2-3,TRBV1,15,TSSHYLLARVADTQY
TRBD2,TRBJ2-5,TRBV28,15,ASSSGTRAGAAETQY
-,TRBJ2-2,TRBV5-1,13,ASSPSGSRTGELF
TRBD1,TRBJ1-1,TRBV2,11,ASSGQGNTEAF
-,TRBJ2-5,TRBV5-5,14,ASSWTPGGGGETQY
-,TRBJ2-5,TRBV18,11,ASSPGQLGTQY
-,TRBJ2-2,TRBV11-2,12,ASSWTEGAGELF
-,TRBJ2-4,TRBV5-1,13,ASSSTEGAKNIQY
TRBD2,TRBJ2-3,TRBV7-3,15,ASSLTRGLAGLDTQY
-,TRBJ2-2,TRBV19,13,ASSVTGANTGELF
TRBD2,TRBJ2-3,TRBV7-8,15,ASSQIRRGRALDTQY
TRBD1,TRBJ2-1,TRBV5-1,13,ASSSTGTGWNEQF
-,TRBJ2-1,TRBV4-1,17,ASSQDFLGGGPSYNEQF
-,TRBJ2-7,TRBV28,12,ASRGIADSYEQY
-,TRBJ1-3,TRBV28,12,ASSLRTPGNTIY
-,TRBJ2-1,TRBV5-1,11,ASKLGLYNEQF
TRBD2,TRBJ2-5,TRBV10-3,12,ATRRLAGGETQY
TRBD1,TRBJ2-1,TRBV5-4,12,ASSFGQGNAEQF
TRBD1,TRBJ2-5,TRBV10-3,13,AISDGQGASETQY
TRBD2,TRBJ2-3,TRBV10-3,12,AISESSGSDTQY
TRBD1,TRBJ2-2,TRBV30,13,AWRIPGQGTGELF
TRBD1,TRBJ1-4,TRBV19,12,ASSLGTGGEKLF
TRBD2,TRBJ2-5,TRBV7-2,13,ASSLGLAGQETQY
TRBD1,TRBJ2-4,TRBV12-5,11,ASGRTGENIQY
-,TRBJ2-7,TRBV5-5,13,ASSLAWLQGGEQY
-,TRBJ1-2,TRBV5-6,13,ASSRDALPLYGYT
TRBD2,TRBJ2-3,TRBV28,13,ASSPVAGSTDTQY
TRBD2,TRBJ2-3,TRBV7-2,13,ASSVRIAGTDTQY
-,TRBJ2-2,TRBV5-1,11,ASSQSDSGELF
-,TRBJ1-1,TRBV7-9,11,ASSLEGGTEAF
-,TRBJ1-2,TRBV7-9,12,ASSLDAIHYGYT
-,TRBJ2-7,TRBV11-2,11,ASSLDGRGEQY
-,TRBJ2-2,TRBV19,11,ASSISFSGELF
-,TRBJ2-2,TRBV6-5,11,ASSRGKTGELF
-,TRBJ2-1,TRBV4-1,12,ASSPRGMQASQF
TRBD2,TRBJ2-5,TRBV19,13,ASSIAGAGVETQY
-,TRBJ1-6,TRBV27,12,ASRQGRGNSPLH
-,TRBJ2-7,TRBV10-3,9,AITSGYEQY
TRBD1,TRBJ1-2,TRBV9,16,ASSVGGPGQGRGYGYT